The present entry profiles one T cell receptor beta chain with its context. Its specificity is not known. Other DNA sequences in the sample encode the same CDR3. The data are from a study of shared clonotypes between healthy human individuals. CDR3 length: 12 residues. Trimming removed 6 bases from V and 3 bases from J, with 9 bases in between. The germline V gene encodes CDR1 MDHEN and CDR2 SYDVKM. As defined, naive CD8 cells were CD45RO-negative and positively selected for CCR7, with terminally differentiated effector memory CD45RA+ cells excluded. Study results and limitations: Donor scarcity curtailed the genetic and exposure-history diversity represented herein.

Assay used: immunoSEQ multiplex PCR; TCRdb lists only in-frame clones, some missing. The sample contains about 2 million clones, about 95% of which appear only once. This chain uses TRBV28 with TRBJ2-7; no clear D. This clonotype was obtained from a young man in good health. The sequenced sample consisted of naive CD8+ T cells sorted from blood. CDR3 loop: CASSLDRYEQYF. The CDR3 nucleotides read TGTGCCAGCAGCCTGGACCGCTACGAGCAGTACTTC.